Each of the 20 T cell receptor beta chains below was sequenced from the same sample in a study of shared clonotypes between healthy human individuals. Libraries were prepared by immunoSEQ multiplex PCR; TCRdb keeps only in-frame clonotypes and omits some of them. This sample has 2 million to 3 million clones, with 80% to 95% found just once. Sequenced material: naive CD4+ T cells from PBMCs. Subset meaning: CD45RA+ positively selected. These receptors originate from a young man in good health. Some clones in this sample may be carry-over from other donors' samples.

This chain uses TRBV20-1 with TRBJ1-5, with D possibly TRBD1 on 5 matching bases. Germline CDR1 is DFQATT and CDR2 is SNEGSKA (reference sequence). This CDR3 is built from 10 residues. Trimming pared 5 bases from V and 11 bases from J, leaving 10 bases between. CDR3 nucleotide sequence: TGCAGTGCTCAACGGGGGTCCCAGCATTTT. This translates into CSAQRGSQHF.

DNA of the CDR3: TGTGCCAGCAGCTTAGGCGGGACAGGGGGCTTAATCGACGAGCAGTACTTC. Translated: CASSLGGTGGLIDEQYF. V is TRBV11-2 and J is TRBJ2-7, with 12 bases fitting TRBD1. The CDR3 spans 17 residues. CDR1 and CDR2 (germline): SGHAT, FQNNGV. The V gene end was trimmed by 1 base and the J gene end by 5 bases; junction bases not matched to a gene: 9.

The V and J genes are TRBV4-1 and TRBJ1-6, with unresolved D. The CDR3 spans 17 residues. Germline CDR1 and CDR2: MGHRA and YSYEKL. Trimming stripped 0 bases from V and 0 bases from J, with 9 bases between. CDR3 DNA: TGCGCCAGCAGCCAAGACGGATTTAGCTCCTATAATTCACCCCTCCACTTT. It translates to CASSQDGFSSYNSPLHF.

Points on this clone: The sample contains more than one DNA sequence encoding this CDR3. The chain recombines TRBV18 with TRBJ1-1; D unresolved. V was cut by 2 bases and J by 0 bases, with 4 bases left in between. CDR3 length: 13 residues. The germline V gene has CDR1 KGHSH and CDR2 LQKENI. CDR3 sequence: CASSPAVNTEAFF. The CDR3 region has the DNA TGTGCCAGCTCACCAGCAGTGAACACTGAAGCTTTCTTT.

This clone was detected only once. The chain carries TRBV14 and TRBJ2-2, with 7 bases identical to TRBD1. The CDR3 loop spans 17 amino acids. The J segment lost 4 bases and the V segment lost 1 base, leaving 9 bases of the junction unmatched. Germline V CDR1 and CDR2: SGHDN, FVKESK. The CDR3 coding sequence is TGTGCCAGCAGCCAAGTTAAGAGGGGGCTTAGCACCGGGGAGCTGTTTTTT. Residues: CASSQVKRGLSTGELFF.

This chain uses TRBV9 with TRBJ2-3, with 15 nucleotides matching TRBD2. V lost 7 bases, J lost 2 bases, and 14 bases stayed unmatched. This CDR3 is 19 amino acids long. CDR1 and CDR2 from the germline V gene are SGDLS and YYNGEE. The CDR3 sequence is CASRIRTSGRGKLTDTQYF. The CDR3, as DNA: TGTGCCAGCCGCATTAGGACTAGCGGGAGGGGGAAACTCACAGATACGCAGTATTTT.

This clone has just a few counts. The V gene is TRBV4-1, the J gene TRBJ1-2; D is unresolved. The CDR3 has 15 residues. Germline CDR1 reads MGHRA; CDR2 reads YSYEKL. Between the trimmed V and J ends, which lost 1 base and 8 bases, there was a span of 17 bases. As DNA, the CDR3 is TGCGCCAGCAGCCAAGTAGGATGGGCCGATCCGGGCTACACCTTC. Translated, it gives CASSQVGWADPGYTF.

The chain joins TRBV2 to TRBJ2-3; the D is unclear. The V end lost 7 bases, the J end lost 1 base, and 12 bases lay between the germline ends. Germline V gene data show CDR1 as SNHLY and CDR2 as FYNNEI. The CDR3 runs to 14 residues. CDR3 bases: TGTGCCAGCATGGCGGAAGTCGGCACAGATACGCAGTATTTT. This encodes CASMAEVGTDTQYF.

V is TRBV19 and J is TRBJ2-2, with a possible D match to TRBD1 (6 bases). The germline V gene has CDR1 LNHDA and CDR2 SQIVND (reference sequence). CDR3 length: 16 amino acids. V lost 8 bases, J lost 0 bases, and 16 bases lay in between. In DNA form, the CDR3 reads TGTGCCAGTGGGGCCGGACAGATCGCGAACACCGGGGAGCTGTTTTTT. Translating it yields CASGAGQIANTGELFF. Based on the CDR3 plus reference TRBV19 and TRBJ2-2, the full variable domain is DGGITQSPKYLFRKEGQNVTLSCEQNLNHDAMYWYRQDPGQGLRLIYYSQIVNDFQKGDIAEGYSVSREKKESFPLTVTSAQKNPTAFYLCASGAGQIANTGELFFGEGSRLTVL.

A word on this clone: At the DNA level, this CDR3 is encoded by other sequences in the same sample as well. V usage is TRBV7-2 and J usage is TRBJ2-1; no firm D call. The CDR3 runs 12 residues. The germline gives CDR1 SGHTA, CDR2 FQGNSA. Trimming removed 3 bases from V and 4 bases from J, with 4 bases in between. The CDR3 region has the DNA TGTGCCAGCAGCTTTGGTTACAATGAGCAGTTCTTC. It translates to CASSFGYNEQFF. Full variable domain (missing parts from reference TRBV7-2 and TRBJ2-1): GAGVSQSPSNKVTEKGKDVELRCDPISGHTALYWYRQSLGQGLEFLIYFQGNSAPDKSGLPSDRFSAERTGGSVSTLTIQRTQQEDSAVYLCASSFGYNEQFFGPGTRLTVL.

The chain recombines TRBV28 with TRBJ1-6; D ambiguous. Trimming stripped 6 bases from V and 1 base from J, with 7 bases between. Per the germline V gene, CDR1 is MDHEN and CDR2 is SYDVKM. The CDR3 is 14 residues long. CDR3 sequence (DNA): TGTGCCAGCAGCGGAGCGTCCTATAATTCACCCCTCCACTTT. Residues: CASSGASYNSPLHF. The whole variable domain, filled in from reference TRBV28 and TRBJ1-6, reads DVKVTQSSRYLVKRTGEKVFLECVQDMDHENMFWYRQDPGLGLRLIYFSYDVKMKEKGDIPEGYSVSREKKERFSLILESASTNQTSMYLCASSGASYNSPLHFGNGTRLTVT.

The chain has TRBV11-3 and TRBJ2-1; D is perhaps TRBD1 (7 bases). V was trimmed by 8 bases and J by 0 bases, leaving 14 bases between them. Germline values: CDR1 SGHNT, CDR2 YENEEA. There are 15 residues in the CDR3. The DNA for the CDR3 is TGTGCCAGCGCGCAGGGGGGCCTCTCCTACAATGAGCAGTTCTTC. It encodes CASAQGGLSYNEQFF.

The chain links TRBV5-1 to TRBJ1-1; 9 bases match TRBD1. The ends lost 1 base at V and 6 bases at J; junction bases unmatched: 1. Germline V gene lookup returns CDR1 SGHRS and CDR2 YFSETQ. This CDR3 spans 13 amino acids. In DNA form, the CDR3 reads TGCGCCAGCAGCTTGACAGGGGGCCCTGAAGCTTTCTTT. Its translation: CASSLTGGPEAFF.

The chain links TRBV2 to TRBJ2-7, with D perhaps matching TRBD1 (6 bases). Germline V lookup: CDR1 SNHLY, CDR2 FYNNEI. Trimming left V 6 bases short and J 5 bases short, with 11 bases between. The CDR3 consists of 12 residues. CDR3 sequence: CASRTQGNEQYF. The CDR3 DNA sequence: TGTGCCAGCAGGACACAGGGTAACGAGCAGTACTTC.

The V call is TRBV29-1, the J call TRBJ2-3; tentatively, D is TRBD1 (6 bases). The germline V and J ends were trimmed by 7 bases and 1 base, with 15 bases remaining between them. Germline V gene lookup returns CDR1 SQVTM and CDR2 ANQGSEA. The CDR3 is 14 residues long. In DNA form, the CDR3 reads TGCAGCGGTGGGACAACAGACGGCACAGATACGCAGTATTTT. Amino acid sequence: CSGGTTDGTDTQYF.

This chain joins TRBV5-1 and TRBJ1-1, with TRBD1 identical over 7 bases. The ends lost 2 bases at V and 4 bases at J; junction bases unmatched: 5. The CDR3 is 14 amino acids. Germline V gene sequence: CDR1 SGHRS, CDR2 YFSETQ. In nucleotides, the CDR3 is TGCGCCAGCAGCTTTAGACAGGGTGGCACTGAAGCTTTCTTT. Its protein product is CASSFRQGGTEAFF.

The V call is TRBV2, the J call TRBJ1-2, with 8 nucleotides matching TRBD1. Germline lookup yields CDR1 SNHLY and CDR2 FYNNEI. This CDR3 is 12 amino acids long. The trim removed 9 bases at V and 8 bases at J, leaving 8 bases unmatched. The CDR3 sequence is CASEDRVGGYTF. In DNA form, the CDR3 reads TGTGCCAGTGAGGACAGGGTAGGCGGCTACACCTTC. The whole variable domain, remainder taken from reference TRBV2 and TRBJ1-2, is EPEVTQTPSHQVTQMGQEVILRCVPISNHLYFYWYRQILGQKVEFLVSFYNNEISEKSEIFDDQFSVERPDGSNFTLKIRSTKLEDSAMYFCASEDRVGGYTFGSGTRLTVV.

The chain couples TRBV5-5 to TRBJ1-5, with D possibly matching TRBD1 (5 bases). V was trimmed by 3 bases and J by 7 bases, leaving 17 bases between them. In germline, CDR1 is SGHKS, CDR2 YYEKEE (reference sequence). The CDR3 spans 15 residues. The CDR3 spells CASSWGAGSGQPQHF. CDR3 bases: TGTGCCAGCAGCTGGGGCGCAGGGTCGGGCCAGCCCCAGCATTTT. Using reference TRBV5-5 and TRBJ1-5 for the parts outside the CDR3, the full variable domain is DAGVTQSPTHLIKTRGQQVTLRCSPISGHKSVSWYQQVLGQGPQFIFQYYEKEERGRGNFPDRFSARQFPNYSSELNVNALLLGDSALYLCASSWGAGSGQPQHFGDGTRLSIL.

CDR3 sequence: CASSYRDRPYNEQFF. The DNA of the CDR3 is TGTGCCAGCTCTTACCGGGACAGGCCTTACAATGAGCAGTTCTTC. This sequence joins TRBV18 and TRBJ2-1; 8 nucleotides line up with TRBD1. Germline assignment: CDR1 KGHSH and CDR2 LQKENI. Trimming cost V 6 bases and J 4 bases; bases outside gene matches: 8. The CDR3 length is 15 residues.

This chain uses TRBV6-6 with TRBJ1-1, with D maybe TRBD1 (6 bases). This CDR3 region has 16 residues. V lost 6 bases and J lost 6, with 23 bases in between. Germline V gene sequence: CDR1 MNHNY, CDR2 SVGAGI (reference sequence). CDR3 residues: CASRQNDPGKGAEAFF. CDR3 bases: TGTGCCAGCAGACAGAACGACCCAGGGAAGGGGGCTGAAGCTTTCTTT.